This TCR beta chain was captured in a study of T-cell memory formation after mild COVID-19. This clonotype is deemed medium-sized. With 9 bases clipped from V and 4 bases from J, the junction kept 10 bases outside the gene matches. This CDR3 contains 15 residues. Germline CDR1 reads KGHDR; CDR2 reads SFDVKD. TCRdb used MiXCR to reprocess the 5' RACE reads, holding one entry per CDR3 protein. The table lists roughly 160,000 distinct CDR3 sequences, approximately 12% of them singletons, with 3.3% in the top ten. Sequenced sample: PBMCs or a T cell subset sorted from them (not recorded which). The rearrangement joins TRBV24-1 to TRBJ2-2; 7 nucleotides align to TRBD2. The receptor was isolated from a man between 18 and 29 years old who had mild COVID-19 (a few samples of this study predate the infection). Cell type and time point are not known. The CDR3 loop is CATAPYGGITGELFF. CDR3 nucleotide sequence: TGTGCCACCGCGCCCTACGGGGGGATCACCGGGGAGCTGTTTTTT.